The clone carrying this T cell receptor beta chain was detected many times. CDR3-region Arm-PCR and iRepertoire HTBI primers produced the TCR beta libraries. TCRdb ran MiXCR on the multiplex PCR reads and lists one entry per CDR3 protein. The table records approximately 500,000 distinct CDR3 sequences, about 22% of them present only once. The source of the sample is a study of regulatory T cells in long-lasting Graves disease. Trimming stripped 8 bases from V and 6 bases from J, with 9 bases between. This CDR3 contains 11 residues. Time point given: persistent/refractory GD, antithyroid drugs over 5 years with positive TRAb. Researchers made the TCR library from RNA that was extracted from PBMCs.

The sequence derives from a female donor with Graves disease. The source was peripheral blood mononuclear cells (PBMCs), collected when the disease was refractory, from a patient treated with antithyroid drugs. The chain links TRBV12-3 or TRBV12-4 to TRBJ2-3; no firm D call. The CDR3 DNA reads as TGTGCCAGCGGGAACTCGGATACGCAGTATTTT. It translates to CASGNSDTQYF.